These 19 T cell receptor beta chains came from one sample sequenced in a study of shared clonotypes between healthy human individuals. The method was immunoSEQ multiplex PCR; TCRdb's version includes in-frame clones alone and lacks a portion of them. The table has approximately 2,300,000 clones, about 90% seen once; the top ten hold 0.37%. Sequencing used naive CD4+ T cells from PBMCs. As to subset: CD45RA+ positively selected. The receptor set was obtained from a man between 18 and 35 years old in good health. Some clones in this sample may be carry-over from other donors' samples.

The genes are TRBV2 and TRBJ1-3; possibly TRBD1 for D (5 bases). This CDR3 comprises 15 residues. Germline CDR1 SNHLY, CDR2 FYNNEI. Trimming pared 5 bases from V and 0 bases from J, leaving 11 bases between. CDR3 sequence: CASSRDRVSGNTIYF. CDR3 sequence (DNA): TGTGCCAGCAGTCGGGACCGAGTCTCTGGAAACACCATATATTTT. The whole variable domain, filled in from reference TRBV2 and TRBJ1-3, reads EPEVTQTPSHQVTQMGQEVILRCVPISNHLYFYWYRQILGQKVEFLVSFYNNEISEKSEIFDDQFSVERPDGSNFTLKIRSTKLEDSAMYFCASSRDRVSGNTIYFGEGSWLTVV.

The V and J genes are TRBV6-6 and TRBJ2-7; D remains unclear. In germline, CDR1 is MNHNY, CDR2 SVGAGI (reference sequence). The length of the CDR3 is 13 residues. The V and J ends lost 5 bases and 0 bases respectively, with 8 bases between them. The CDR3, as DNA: TGTGCCAGCAGTCGGACCACCTCCTACGAGCAGTACTTC. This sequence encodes CASSRTTSYEQYF.

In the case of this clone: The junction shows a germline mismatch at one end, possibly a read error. The CDR3 DNA follows: TGTGCCAGCAGCGAGTCCAGCGGGAGTGTTTACAATAAGCAGTTCTTC. It yields the protein CASSESSGSVYNKQFF. This chain joins TRBV9 and TRBJ2-1; TRBD2 matches 8 bases. In germline, CDR1 is SGDLS, CDR2 YYNGEE. The CDR3 runs 16 residues.

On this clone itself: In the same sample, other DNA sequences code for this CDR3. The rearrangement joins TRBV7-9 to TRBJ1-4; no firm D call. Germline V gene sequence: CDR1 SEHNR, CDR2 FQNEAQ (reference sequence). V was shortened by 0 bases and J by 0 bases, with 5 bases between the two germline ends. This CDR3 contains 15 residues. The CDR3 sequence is CASSLATATNEKLFF. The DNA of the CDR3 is TGTGCCAGCAGCTTAGCGACTGCAACTAATGAAAAACTGTTTTTT.

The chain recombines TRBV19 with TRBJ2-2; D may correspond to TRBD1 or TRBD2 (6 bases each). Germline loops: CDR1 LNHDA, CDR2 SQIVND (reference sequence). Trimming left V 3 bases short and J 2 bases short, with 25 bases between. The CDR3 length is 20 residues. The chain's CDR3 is CASSIRGGMEGGPNTGELFF. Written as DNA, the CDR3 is TGTGCCAGTAGTATTCGCGGCGGCATGGAGGGGGGACCAAACACCGGGGAGCTGTTTTTT.

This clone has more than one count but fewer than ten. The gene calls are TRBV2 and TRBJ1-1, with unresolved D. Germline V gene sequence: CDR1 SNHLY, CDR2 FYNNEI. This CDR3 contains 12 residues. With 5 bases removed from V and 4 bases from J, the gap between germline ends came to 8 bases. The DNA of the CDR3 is TGTGCCAGCAGTATACGGCCCACTGAAGCTTTCTTT. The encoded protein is CASSIRPTEAFF.

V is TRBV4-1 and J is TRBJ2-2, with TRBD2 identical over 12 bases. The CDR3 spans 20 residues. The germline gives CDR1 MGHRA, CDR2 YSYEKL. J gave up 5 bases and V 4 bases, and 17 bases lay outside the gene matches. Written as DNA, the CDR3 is TGCGCCAGCAGCCGGCCGGGACTAGCGGGTAATCCGGGCGGGACCGGGGAGCTGTTTTTT. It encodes CASSRPGLAGNPGGTGELFF.

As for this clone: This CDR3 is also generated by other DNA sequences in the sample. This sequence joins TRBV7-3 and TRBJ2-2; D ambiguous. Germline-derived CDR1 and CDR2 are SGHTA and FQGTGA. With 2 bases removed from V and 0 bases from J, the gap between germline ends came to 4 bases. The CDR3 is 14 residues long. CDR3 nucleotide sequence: TGTGCCAGCAGCTTACTCTCGAACACCGGGGAGCTGTTTTTT. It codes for CASSLLSNTGELFF.

The CDR3 sequence is CASSAVSGEQYF. The CDR3 DNA is TGCGCCAGCAGTGCTGTATCGGGCGAGCAGTACTTC. This chain joins TRBV10-2 and TRBJ2-7; no clear D. Trimming took 4 bases from V and 6 from J, leaving 10 bases between them. Germline CDR1 reads WSHSY; CDR2 reads SAAADI. The CDR3 contains 12 residues.

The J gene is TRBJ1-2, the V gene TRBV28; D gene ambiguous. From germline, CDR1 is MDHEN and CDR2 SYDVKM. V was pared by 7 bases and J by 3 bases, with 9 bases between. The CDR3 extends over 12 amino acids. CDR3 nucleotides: TGTGCCAGCATACATCCGTACTATGGCTACACCTTC. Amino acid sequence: CASIHPYYGYTF.

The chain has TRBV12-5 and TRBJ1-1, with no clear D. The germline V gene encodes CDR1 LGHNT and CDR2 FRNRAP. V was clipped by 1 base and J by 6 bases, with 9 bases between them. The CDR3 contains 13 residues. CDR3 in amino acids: CASGLEPESEAFF. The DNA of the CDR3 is TGTGCTAGTGGTTTGGAGCCCGAATCTGAAGCTTTCTTT.

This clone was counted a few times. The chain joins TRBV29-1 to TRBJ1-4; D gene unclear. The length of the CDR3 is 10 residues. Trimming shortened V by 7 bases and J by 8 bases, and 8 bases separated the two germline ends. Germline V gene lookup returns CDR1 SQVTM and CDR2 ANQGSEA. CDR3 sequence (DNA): TGCAGCGCTGAGGACGAAAAACTGTTTTTT. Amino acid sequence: CSAEDEKLFF.

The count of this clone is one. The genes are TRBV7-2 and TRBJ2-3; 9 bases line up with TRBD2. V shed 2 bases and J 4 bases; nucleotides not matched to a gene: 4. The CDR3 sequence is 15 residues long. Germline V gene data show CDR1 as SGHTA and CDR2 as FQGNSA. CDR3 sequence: CASSLRVAGADTQYF. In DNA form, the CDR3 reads TGTGCCAGCAGCTTAAGGGTAGCGGGAGCAGATACGCAGTATTTT. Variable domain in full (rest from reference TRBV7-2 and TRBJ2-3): GAGVSQSPSNKVTEKGKDVELRCDPISGHTALYWYRQSLGQGLEFLIYFQGNSAPDKSGLPSDRFSAERTGGSVSTLTIQRTQQEDSAVYLCASSLRVAGADTQYFGPGTRLTVL.

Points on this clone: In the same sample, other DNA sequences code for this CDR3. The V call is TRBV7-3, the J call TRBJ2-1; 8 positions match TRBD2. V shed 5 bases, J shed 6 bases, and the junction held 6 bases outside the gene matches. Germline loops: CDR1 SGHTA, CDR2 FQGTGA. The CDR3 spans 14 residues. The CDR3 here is CASSLGLAGNEQFF. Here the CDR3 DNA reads TGTGCCAGCAGCCTAGGACTAGCAGGCAATGAGCAGTTCTTC. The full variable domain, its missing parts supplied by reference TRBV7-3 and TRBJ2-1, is GAGVSQTPSNKVTEKGKYVELRCDPISGHTALYWYRQSLGQGPEFLIYFQGTGAADDSGLPNDRFFAVRPEGSVSTLKIQRTERGDSAVYLCASSLGLAGNEQFFGPGTRLTVL.

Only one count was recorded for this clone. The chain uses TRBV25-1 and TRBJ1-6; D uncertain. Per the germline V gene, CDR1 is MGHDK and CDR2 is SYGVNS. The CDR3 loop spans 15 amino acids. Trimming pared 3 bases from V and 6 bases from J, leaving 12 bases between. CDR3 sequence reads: CASSDRGIVNSPLHF. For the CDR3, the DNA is TGTGCCAGCAGTGACCGGGGAATAGTTAATTCACCCCTCCACTTT.

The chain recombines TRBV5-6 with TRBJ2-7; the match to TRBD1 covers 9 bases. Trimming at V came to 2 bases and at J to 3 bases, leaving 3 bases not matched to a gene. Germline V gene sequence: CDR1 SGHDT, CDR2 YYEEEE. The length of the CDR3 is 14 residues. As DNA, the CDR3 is TGTGCCAGCAGCTTAGGGACAGGGCTCTACGAGCAGTACTTC. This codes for CASSLGTGLYEQYF.

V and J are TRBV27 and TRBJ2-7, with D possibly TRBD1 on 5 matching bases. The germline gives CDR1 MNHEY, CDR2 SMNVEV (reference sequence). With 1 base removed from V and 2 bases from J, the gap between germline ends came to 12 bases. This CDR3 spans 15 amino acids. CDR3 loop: CASSLLGRATYEQYF. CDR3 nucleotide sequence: TGTGCCAGCAGTTTATTGGGCAGGGCAACCTACGAGCAGTACTTC.

Written as DNA, the CDR3 is TGTGCCAGCAGCTCCGGACGGACTAACTATGGCTACACCTTC. Translation: CASSSGRTNYGYTF. This sequence joins TRBV13 and TRBJ1-2; no clear D gene. Germline V gene sequence: CDR1 PRHDT, CDR2 FYEKMQ (reference sequence). The ends were cut back, 4 bases at V and 0 bases at J, with 9 bases in the middle. This CDR3 region has 14 residues.

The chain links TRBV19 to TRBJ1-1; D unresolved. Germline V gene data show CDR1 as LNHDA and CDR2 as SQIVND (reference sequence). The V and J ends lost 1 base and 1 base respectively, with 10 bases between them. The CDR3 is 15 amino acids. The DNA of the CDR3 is TGTGCCAGTAGTATAGGAGAGCAGAGGAACACTGAAGCTTTCTTT. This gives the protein CASSIGEQRNTEAFF.